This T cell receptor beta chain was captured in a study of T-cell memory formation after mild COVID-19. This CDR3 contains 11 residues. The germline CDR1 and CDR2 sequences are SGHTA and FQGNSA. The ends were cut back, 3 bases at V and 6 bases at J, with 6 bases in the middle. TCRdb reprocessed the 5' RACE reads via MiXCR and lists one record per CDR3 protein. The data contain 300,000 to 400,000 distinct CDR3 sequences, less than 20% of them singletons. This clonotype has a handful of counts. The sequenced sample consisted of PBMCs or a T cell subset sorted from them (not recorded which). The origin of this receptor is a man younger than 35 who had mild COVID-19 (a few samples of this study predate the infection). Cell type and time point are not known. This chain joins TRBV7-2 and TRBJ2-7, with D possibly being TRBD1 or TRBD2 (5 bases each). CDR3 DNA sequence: TGTGCCAGCAGCTTCGGGGCCGAGCAGTACTTC. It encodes CASSFGAEQYF.